The rows below give T cell receptor beta chains drawn from one sample of a study of blood T cell repertoires in COVID-19. Produced via immunoSEQ multiplex PCR; TCRdb's table is partial and in-frame only. The sample shows more than 400,000 clones, less than 95% of them seen only once. Sequenced: PBMCs or T cells enriched from blood (not recorded which). The receptors were gathered from a man aged 18 to 29 who had recovered from COVID-19. Both conserved end residues are part of each CDR3. The D gene is left open where the match is weak. For some rows the clone size is stated as once, few or many, or as a class when expanded; others skip it.

v_gene	j_gene	len	d_gene	abundance	CDR3aa	CDR3nt
TRBV29-1	TRBJ1-5	13	TRBD1	.	CSVADRANQPQHF	TGCAGCGTTGCGGACAGGGCAAATCAGCCCCAGCATTTT
TRBV9	TRBJ2-3	15	.	.	CASSVESGPGRPQYF	TGTGCCAGCAGCGTAGAATCAGGGCCGGGCCGACCGCAGTATTTT
TRBV27	TRBJ1-1	13	TRBD1	once	CASNPHRGTEAFF	TGTGCCAGCAACCCCCACAGGGGGACTGAAGCTTTCTTT
TRBV3-1/TRBV3-2	TRBJ2-7	19	TRBD2	.	CASSQGPGLAELDDYEQYF	TGTGCCAGCAGCCAAGGACCGGGACTAGCGGAACTGGATGACTACGAGCAGTACTTC
TRBV19	TRBJ1-2	12	TRBD1	.	CASFTGEYGYTF	TGTGCCAGTTTTACAGGGGAATATGGCTACACCTTC
TRBV28	TRBJ2-1	15	TRBD2	.	CASSLELAGMNEQFF	TGTGCCAGCAGTTTAGAGCTAGCGGGAATGAATGAGCAGTTCTTC
TRBV19	TRBJ1-5	17	.	.	CASSTVPGGGANQPQHF	TGTGCCAGTAGTACAGTCCCTGGTGGGGGGGCCAATCAGCCCCAGCATTTT
TRBV6-5	TRBJ1-2	15	.	once	CASSRQAQDATGYTF	TGTGCCAGCAGCCGACAGGCGCAAGATGCGACTGGCTACACCTTC
TRBV11-2	TRBJ1-1	14	.	.	CASRGTAKNTEAFF	TGTGCCAGCAGAGGAACAGCAAAAAACACTGAAGCTTTCTTT
TRBV5-6	TRBJ1-5	15	.	.	CASSLGWTENQPQHF	TGTGCCAGCAGCTTGGGTTGGACAGAGAATCAGCCCCAGCATTTT
TRBV6-5	TRBJ1-1	12	.	.	CATSEGALEAFF	TGTGCCACCTCGGAAGGGGCTCTGGAAGCTTTCTTT
TRBV27	TRBJ1-2	12	.	.	CASSSRGVGYTF	TGTGCCAGCAGTTCGAGAGGTGTCGGCTACACCTTC
TRBV18	TRBJ1-1	14	.	.	CASSPGQQNTEAFF	TGTGCCAGCTCACCTGGACAGCAGAACACTGAAGCTTTCTTT
TRBV11-3	TRBJ1-1	12	TRBD1	few	CASSMTGFEAFF	TGTGCCAGCAGCATGACAGGGTTCGAAGCTTTCTTT
TRBV6-1	TRBJ2-2	14	TRBD2	.	CASSDGRLTGELFF	TGTGCCAGCAGTGACGGGAGGCTGACCGGGGAGCTGTTTTTT
TRBV18	TRBJ1-2	13	.	.	CASYRDLREGYTF	TGTGCCAGCTACAGGGACCTCCGGGAAGGCTACACCTTC
TRBV28	TRBJ1-1	16	.	.	CASSLFDRITNTEAFF	TGTGCCAGCAGTTTATTTGACAGGATTACGAACACTGAAGCTTTCTTT
TRBV27	TRBJ1-5	14	.	.	CASSPGTPDQPQHF	TGTGCCAGCAGTCCGGGGACACCCGATCAGCCCCAGCATTTT
TRBV6-5	TRBJ1-1	13	.	.	CASREALQTRAFF	TGTGCCAGCAGGGAGGCACTCCAAACGCGGGCTTTCTTT
TRBV11-3	TRBJ1-3	17	TRBD1	.	CASSWPGQGARGNTIYF	TGTGCCAGCAGCTGGCCAGGACAGGGGGCGCGTGGAAACACCATATATTTT
TRBV19	TRBJ2-7	19	.	.	CASSHPLLVPRRDYYEQYF	TGTGCCAGTAGTCACCCCCTACTAGTGCCCCGGCGGGATTACTACGAGCAGTACTTC
TRBV3-1/TRBV3-2	TRBJ1-1	13	.	.	CASSPREDTEAFF	TGTGCCAGCAGCCCCCGGGAGGACACTGAAGCTTTCTTT
TRBV28	TRBJ2-1	17	TRBD2	.	CASSIRGLAGGHNEQFF	TGTGCCAGCAGCATTAGGGGACTAGCGGGAGGTCATAATGAGCAGTTCTTC
TRBV4-2	TRBJ2-2	13	.	.	CASSQGAGGELFF	TGTGCCAGCAGCCAAGGGGCGGGCGGGGAGCTGTTTTTT
TRBV7-9	TRBJ2-2	15	TRBD1	.	CASSLGTGVTGELFF	TGTGCCAGCAGCTTAGGGACAGGGGTCACCGGGGAGCTGTTTTTT
TRBV19	TRBJ1-2	15	.	.	CASSPTTGFSGGYTF	TGTGCCAGTAGTCCGACGACAGGTTTCTCTGGGGGCTACACCTTC
TRBV5-6	TRBJ2-5	14	.	.	CASSSGLTTETQYF	TGTGCCAGCAGCTCTGGTCTCACAACAGAGACCCAGTACTTC
TRBV30	TRBJ1-5	13	TRBD1	.	CAWSGQGTQPQHF	TGTGCCTGGAGTGGACAGGGCACTCAGCCCCAGCATTTT
TRBV23-1	TRBJ2-1	17	.	.	CASSQSKPALSYNEQFF	TGCGCCAGCAGTCAATCGAAGCCAGCGCTCTCCTACAATGAGCAGTTCTTC
TRBV30	TRBJ2-3	14	TRBD1	.	CAWSVRGRTDTQYF	TGTGCCTGGAGTGTCAGGGGGCGCACAGATACGCAGTATTTT
TRBV9	TRBJ1-1	14	.	.	CASSGGESYTEAFF	TGTGCCAGCAGCGGGGGAGAGAGCTACACTGAAGCTTTCTTT
TRBV19	TRBJ1-2	13	.	once	CATLQGGVYGYTF	TGTGCCACCCTCCAGGGAGGGGTCTATGGCTACACCTTC
TRBV13	TRBJ1-1	15	TRBD1	.	CASSFSRQGGTEAFF	TGTGCCAGCAGCTTCTCCCGACAGGGTGGGACTGAAGCTTTCTTT
TRBV5-6	TRBJ1-2	14	TRBD1	.	CASSQTGGDYGYTF	TGTGCCAGCAGCCAAACAGGGGGCGACTATGGCTACACCTTC
TRBV15	TRBJ1-1	14	.	.	CATRIRDGVTEAFF	TGTGCCACCAGGATCAGGGATGGCGTCACTGAAGCTTTCTTT
TRBV9	TRBJ1-3	15	TRBD1	.	CASRDGQGAENTIYF	TGTGCCAGCAGGGATGGACAGGGGGCTGAAAACACCATATATTTT
TRBV3-1/TRBV3-2	TRBJ2-7	15	.	.	CASSHLAGRPYEQYF	TGTGCCAGCAGCCATTTAGCCGGGAGACCCTACGAGCAGTACTTC
TRBV29-1	TRBJ1-2	13	TRBD1	once	CSVVRDSKGGYTF	TGCAGCGTGGTCCGGGACAGCAAAGGAGGCTACACCTTC
TRBV19	TRBJ1-3	17	TRBD1	few	CASTVLPGQGIGNTIYF	TGTGCCAGTACCGTTCTACCGGGACAGGGTATCGGAAACACCATATATTTT
TRBV27	TRBJ1-2	16	TRBD1	.	CASSRVGQGGRGGYTF	TGTGCCAGCAGTCGGGTTGGACAGGGGGGTAGGGGTGGCTACACCTTC
TRBV19	TRBJ1-5	14	TRBD1	.	CASSGRGGNQPQHF	TGTGCCAGTAGTGGCAGGGGGGGCAATCAGCCCCAGCATTTT
TRBV30	TRBJ1-5	13	.	.	CAWSVDTGQPQHF	TGTGCCTGGAGTGTGGACACGGGTCAGCCCCAGCATTTT
TRBV5-8	TRBJ2-3	12	.	.	CASSLAGDTQYF	TGTGCCAGCAGCTTGGCGGGGGATACGCAGTATTTT
TRBV10-3	TRBJ2-1	13	TRBD2	.	CAIRSSGYNEQFF	TGTGCCATCAGGTCTAGCGGTTACAATGAGCAGTTCTTC
TRBV27	TRBJ1-1	15	.	once	CASSLGSAGNTEAFF	TGTGCCAGCAGTTTAGGTTCCGCGGGGAACACTGAAGCTTTCTTT
TRBV5-5	TRBJ2-7	17	TRBD2	.	CASSLAVAGATTYEQYF	TGTGCCAGCAGCTTGGCAGTAGCGGGAGCGACAACCTACGAGCAGTACTTC
TRBV5-8	TRBJ1-5	14	.	.	CASSNRGAAQPQHF	TGTGCCAGCAGCAACCGGGGGGCAGCTCAGCCCCAGCATTTT
TRBV25-1	TRBJ1-4	13	.	.	CASSEGAREKLFF	TGTGCCAGCAGTGAGGGGGCACGAGAAAAACTGTTTTTT
TRBV28	TRBJ1-5	15	.	.	CASSLYSYSNQPQHF	TGTGCCAGCAGTTTATACAGCTATAGCAATCAGCCCCAGCATTTT
TRBV5-1	TRBJ1-1	14	.	.	CASSLISGNTEAFF	TGCGCCAGCAGCTTGATTTCAGGGAACACTGAAGCTTTCTTT
TRBV11-2	TRBJ1-1	15	.	.	CASSPTAGWGTEAFF	TGTGCCAGCAGCCCAACCGCAGGGTGGGGCACTGAAGCTTTCTTT
TRBV19	TRBJ2-2	17	TRBD2	.	CASIESSGRANTGELFF	TGTGCCAGTATCGAATCTAGCGGGAGGGCGAACACCGGGGAGCTGTTTTTT
TRBV28	TRBJ2-1	17	.	.	CASSPRLSASSYNEQFF	TGTGCCAGCAGCCCCAGACTGAGCGCTAGCTCCTACAATGAGCAGTTCTTC
TRBV5-6	TRBJ2-7	15	TRBD1	.	CASSLDAGGQYEQYF	TGTGCCAGCAGCTTGGATGCAGGGGGCCAGTACGAGCAGTACTTC